Detailed here is one T cell receptor (beta chain). The sample originates from a study of cytomegalovirus exposure and HLA in healthy donors. The CDR3 sequence is 14 residues long. With 5 bases removed from V and 2 bases from J, the gap between germline ends came to 13 bases. Germline V gene data show CDR1 as SEHNR and CDR2 as FQNEAQ (reference sequence). 60 Vbeta and 13 Jbeta primers were used in PCR. Here immunoSEQ multiplex PCR was the method, and the copy in TCRdb shows in-frame clones only, minus some. The sample holds around 130,000 clones, about two thirds seen once. The origin of this receptor is a human donor in good health. The sample taken for sequencing was PBMCs. The rearrangement links TRBV7-9 to TRBJ2-7; perhaps TRBD1 as D (6 bases). The CDR3 is CASSHDRNTYEQYF. CDR3 nucleotide sequence: TGTGCCAGCAGCCACGACAGGAATACCTACGAGCAGTACTTC.